The text below deals with one T cell receptor beta chain. Its antigen is undetermined. The sample belongs to a study of monozygotic twins with inflammatory bowel disease. Blood samples measuring approximately 2.3 ml were taken per donor. Whole blood without T cell sorting served as the source of isolated total RNA. With eight separate reactions per sample, the authors made cDNA. After re-calling the 5' RACE reads, TCRdb lists one entry per CDR3 protein, DNA absent. Its table lists about 330,000 distinct CDR3 sequences. Findings and limits, study-wide: Using the inverse Simpson index, IBD patients had lower TCRbeta diversity than healthy co-twins.

In germline, CDR1 is DFQATT, CDR2 SNEGSKA (reference sequence). The CDR3 totals 16 residues. The rearrangement uses TRBV20-1 and TRBJ2-1; TCRdb names TRBD2, which stays unverified in the absence of DNA. The specimen sequenced was blood. The sequence came from a human donor with ulcerative colitis or Crohn's disease, or a healthy co-twin of an affected twin (not recorded which). CDR3: CSAREMGAGVAIEQFF.